This T cell receptor beta chain originates from a study of shared clonotypes between healthy human individuals (TCRdb year 2020). The study in broad terms: A few men and two women, aged 18 to 49 years, made up the cohort. To increase sequencing depth and limit assay-specific biases, different laboratories used diverse techniques to prepare libraries and sequence TCR repertoires. For each donor, three plates each were used for CD4 naive and CD4 memory, two plates were used for CD8 naive, and one plate was used for CD8 memory. To estimate repertoire size and how much clonotype sharing occurs between individuals, the study deeply sequenced the blood TCR repertoires of several healthy adults. Leukapheresis yielded between about 0.94 and 8.9 billion PBMCs per donor.

The donors were healthy, HIV-negative adults with no recently reported acute infections or vaccinations. Only Caucasian adults living in Nashville, Tennessee, USA were represented among the donors. CD8 memory samples consisted of magnetically selected CD45RO+ cells combined with CCR7-negative CD45RA+ effector memory (TemRA) cells. After blood collection by leukapheresis, PBMCs were isolated using Ficoll-Histopaque density gradient centrifugation and then cryopreserved in the vapor phase of liquid nitrogen. Analytical flow cytometry was used to check the purity and quantity of every magnetically sorted T cell population. Genomic DNA was isolated from every sorted fraction and measured by UV absorbance on a Nanodrop 2000c. Note on this clone: Its antigen is not yet known. The sample holds no much larger clone one base away, and base qualities are not on file.

TCR CDR3 regions were amplified from genomic DNA by multiplex PCR using the deep immunoSEQ assay. Genomic DNA extracted from each cell subset was distributed evenly over all wells of several immunoSEQ 96-well plates, and each plate served as one replicate. For sorted subsets, around 200 ng genomic DNA, equal to some 30,000 T cell genomes, was loaded into each replicate PCR. Purified libraries were measured with a Qubit 3.0 fluorometer, size-checked on a Bioanalyzer 2100, and measured again with the KAPA Library Quantification kit. Each immunoSEQ 96-well plate was sequenced on its own single-read 150-cycle Illumina NextSeq 550 flow cell. As for the authors' bioinformatics: Because the immunoSEQ output held only junctional sequences and lacked quality scores, the filtering could not match the filtering applied to full-length reads. To assign V/J genes and CDR3, sequences were annotated against IMGT germline references using PyIR, a Python wrapper for IgBLAST v1.9. Reads were removed for weak V/J assignments (E-value above 1e-6), missing CDR3, stop codons, out-of-frame junctions, or ambiguous translated residues. V3J clonotypes were defined by identical inferred V gene, J gene, and CDR3 amino acid sequence. To compute the percentage overlap between repertoires, the number of shared unique clonotypes was divided by the size of the smaller repertoire. RTK rarefaction, the Chao1 estimator, and Recon v2.1 estimates of unobserved clonotypes were used to assess repertoire richness. Generation probabilities were computed with OLGA for all TCRbeta clonotypes obtained by the gDNA method from four donors. Sourced from immuneACCESS, this table was stored by TCRdb with only in-frame sequences that have V and J called. A share of the clones is absent; for the studies checked, an unresolved V gene accounts for under half, and the remainder has no known explanation. V, J and clone size derive from that table, while D and trimming were established from the DNA sequence. This sample has more than 550,000 clones in its table, and around 90% of those were observed once. 34% of the sample is taken by the ten largest.

Looking up the germline V gene (reference sequence) yields CDR1 MNHEY and CDR2 SMNVEV. The CDR3 holds 15 amino acids from the cysteine to the phenylalanine. Only the CDR3 DNA is retained, 45 bases long and in frame from the first base. The V end gives up 3 bases and the J end 0 bases, leaving 4 bases in the junction not matched to a gene. What the authors observed across the whole study: Estimated clonotype richness was generally larger for naive than for memory subsets. Incomplete sequencing was indicated by rarefaction of sorted-subset datasets, despite the large sequencing depth. Only blood was sampled, and tissue TCR repertoires likely differ from those in blood. Because the study included only a small number of donors, the genetic and exposure-history diversity represented was limited. Approximately 5% of naive CD4, 3.5% of naive CD8, roughly 2.5% of memory CD4, and 0.35% to 0.5% of memory CD8 clonotypes were shared across four donors. Clonotypes shared by all four sorted-subset donors showed higher generation probabilities than non-shared clonotypes. Pairwise subsampling led to the expectation that sequencing depth would affect the degree of clonotype sharing among donors.

The chain couples TRBV27 to TRBJ1-2; a stretch of 7 junction bases matches TRBD1. The clonotype originates from a young man in good health. Some clones in this sample may be carry-over from other donors' samples. The specimen sequenced was memory CD8+ T cells from PBMCs. The sample's cell subset or site label is to be understood as: CD45RO+ cells pooled with CCR7-negative TemRA cells. The CDR3 is CASSFRQGPNYGYTF. The DNA reads as follows: TGTGCCAGCAGTTTCAGACAGGGACCTAACTATGGCTACACCTTC.